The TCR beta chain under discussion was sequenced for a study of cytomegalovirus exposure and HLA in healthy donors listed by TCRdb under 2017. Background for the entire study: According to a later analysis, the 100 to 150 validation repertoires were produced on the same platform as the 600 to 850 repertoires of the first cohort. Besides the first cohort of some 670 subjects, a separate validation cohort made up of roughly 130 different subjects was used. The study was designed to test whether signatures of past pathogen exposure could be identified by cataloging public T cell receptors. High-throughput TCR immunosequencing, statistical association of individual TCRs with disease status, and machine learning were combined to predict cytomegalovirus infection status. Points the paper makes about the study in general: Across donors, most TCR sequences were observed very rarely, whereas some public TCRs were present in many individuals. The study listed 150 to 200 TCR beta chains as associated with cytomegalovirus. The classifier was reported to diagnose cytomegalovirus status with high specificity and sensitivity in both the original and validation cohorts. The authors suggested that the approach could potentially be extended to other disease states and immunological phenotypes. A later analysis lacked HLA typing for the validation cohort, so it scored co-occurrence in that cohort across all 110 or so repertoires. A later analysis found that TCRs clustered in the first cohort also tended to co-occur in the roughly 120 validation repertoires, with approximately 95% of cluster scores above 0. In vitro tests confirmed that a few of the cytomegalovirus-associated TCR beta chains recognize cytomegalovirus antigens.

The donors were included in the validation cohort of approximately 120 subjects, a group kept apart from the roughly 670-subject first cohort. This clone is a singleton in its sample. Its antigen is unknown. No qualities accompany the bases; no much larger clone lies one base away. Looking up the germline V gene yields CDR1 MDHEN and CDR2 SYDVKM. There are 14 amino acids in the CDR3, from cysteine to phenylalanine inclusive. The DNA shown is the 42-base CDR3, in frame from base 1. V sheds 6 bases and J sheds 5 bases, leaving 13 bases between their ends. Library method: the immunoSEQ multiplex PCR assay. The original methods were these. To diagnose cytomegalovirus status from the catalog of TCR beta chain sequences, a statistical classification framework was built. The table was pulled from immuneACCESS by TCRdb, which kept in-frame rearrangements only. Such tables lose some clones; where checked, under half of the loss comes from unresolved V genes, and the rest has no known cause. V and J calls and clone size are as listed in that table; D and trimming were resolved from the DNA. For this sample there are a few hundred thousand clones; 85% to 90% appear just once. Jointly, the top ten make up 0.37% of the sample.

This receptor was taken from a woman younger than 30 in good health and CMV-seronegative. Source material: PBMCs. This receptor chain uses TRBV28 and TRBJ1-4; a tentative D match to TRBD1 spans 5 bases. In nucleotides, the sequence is TGTGCCAGCAGATCAGGGCAGGAGAATGAAAAACTGTTTTTT. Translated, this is CASRSGQENEKLFF.